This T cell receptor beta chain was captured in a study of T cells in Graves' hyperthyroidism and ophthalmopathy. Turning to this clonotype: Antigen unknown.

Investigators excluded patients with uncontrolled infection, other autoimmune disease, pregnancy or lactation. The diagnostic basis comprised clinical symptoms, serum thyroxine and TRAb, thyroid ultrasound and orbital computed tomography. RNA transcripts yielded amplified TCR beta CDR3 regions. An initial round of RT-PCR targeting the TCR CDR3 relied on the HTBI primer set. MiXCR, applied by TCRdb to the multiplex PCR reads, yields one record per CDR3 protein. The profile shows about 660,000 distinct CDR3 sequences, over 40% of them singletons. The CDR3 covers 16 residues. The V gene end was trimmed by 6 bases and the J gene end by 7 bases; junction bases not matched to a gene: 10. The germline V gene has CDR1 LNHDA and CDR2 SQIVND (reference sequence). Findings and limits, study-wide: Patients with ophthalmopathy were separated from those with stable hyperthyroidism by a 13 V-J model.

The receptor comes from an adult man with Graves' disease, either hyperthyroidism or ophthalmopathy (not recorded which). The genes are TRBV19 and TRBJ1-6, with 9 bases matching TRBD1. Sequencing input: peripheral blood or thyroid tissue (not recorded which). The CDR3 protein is CASRPPDRGINSPLHF. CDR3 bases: TGTGCCAGTAGACCCCCGGACAGGGGAATCAATTCACCCCTCCACTTT.